Listed below are T cell receptor beta chains from one sample, sequenced in a study of cytomegalovirus exposure and HLA in healthy donors. Method: immunoSEQ multiplex PCR; TCRdb's copy keeps in-frame clones and lacks some. The sample has 100,000 or so clones, 76% seen once. The sequenced material came from PBMCs. Every receptor here comes from a middle-aged man in good health and CMV-seropositive. Each CDR3 is given with its conserved first and last residue. Fields, in order: J gene, V gene, D gene, clone size, CDR3 protein, CDR3 DNA. D genes are given only for firm matches. Expanded clones are given a class, and other clones once, few, many or no size at all.

j_gene: TRBJ2-7; v_gene: TRBV30; d_gene: NA; abundance: NA; CDR3aa: CAWTFSGVGEQYF; CDR3nt: TGTGCCTGGACTTTTTCGGGGGTCGGCGAGCAGTACTTC
j_gene: TRBJ2-7; v_gene: TRBV11-3; d_gene: NA; abundance: NA; CDR3aa: CASSRRVGYEQYF; CDR3nt: TGTGCCAGCAGCCGTCGGGTGGGCTACGAGCAGTACTTC
j_gene: TRBJ1-2; v_gene: TRBV5-5; d_gene: NA; abundance: NA; CDR3aa: CASRMGPGNYGYTF; CDR3nt: TGTGCCAGCAGAATGGGCCCGGGAAACTATGGCTACACCTTC
j_gene: TRBJ2-1; v_gene: TRBV2; d_gene: TRBD2; abundance: few; CDR3aa: CASSRGLAGTYNEQFF; CDR3nt: TGTGCCAGCAGTCGAGGACTAGCGGGGACCTACAATGAGCAGTTCTTC
j_gene: TRBJ1-1; v_gene: TRBV7-9; d_gene: NA; abundance: NA; CDR3aa: CASSLKGPNTEAFF; CDR3nt: TGTGCCAGCAGCTTAAAGGGGCCGAACACTGAAGCTTTCTTT
j_gene: TRBJ2-7; v_gene: TRBV2; d_gene: NA; abundance: many; CDR3aa: CASSARSSYEQYF; CDR3nt: TGTGCCAGCAGTGCCAGATCATCCTACGAGCAGTACTTC
j_gene: TRBJ2-1; v_gene: TRBV7-2; d_gene: NA; abundance: NA; CDR3aa: CASSLDDYASSYNEQFF; CDR3nt: TGTGCCAGCAGCTTAGATGACTATGCTAGCTCCTACAATGAGCAGTTCTTC
j_gene: TRBJ1-1; v_gene: TRBV28; d_gene: NA; abundance: NA; CDR3aa: CASVRGMNTEAFF; CDR3nt: TGTGCCAGCGTGAGGGGGATGAACACTGAAGCTTTCTTT
j_gene: TRBJ2-6; v_gene: TRBV4-3; d_gene: NA; abundance: NA; CDR3aa: CASSQEGGTGANVLTF; CDR3nt: TGCGCCAGCAGCCAAGAGGGGGGAACAGGGGCCAACGTCCTGACTTTC
j_gene: TRBJ2-1; v_gene: TRBV7-2; d_gene: TRBD2; abundance: NA; CDR3aa: CASDSGGGHNEQFF; CDR3nt: TGTGCCAGCGACTCGGGGGGGGGCCACAATGAGCAGTTCTTC
j_gene: TRBJ2-7; v_gene: TRBV5-5; d_gene: NA; abundance: NA; CDR3aa: CASSLTTGYYEQYF; CDR3nt: TGTGCCAGCAGCTTGACTACAGGTTACTACGAGCAGTACTTC
j_gene: TRBJ2-7; v_gene: TRBV11-2; d_gene: TRBD2; abundance: once; CDR3aa: CASSPSGGYEQYF; CDR3nt: TGTGCCAGCAGCCCTAGCGGGGGCTACGAGCAGTACTTC
j_gene: TRBJ1-6; v_gene: TRBV19; d_gene: TRBD1; abundance: NA; CDR3aa: CASRDRGSYNSPLHF; CDR3nt: TGTGCCAGCAGAGACAGGGGCTCCTATAATTCACCCCTCCACTTT
j_gene: TRBJ1-1; v_gene: TRBV18; d_gene: TRBD1; abundance: NA; CDR3aa: CASSPDRMGLNTEAFF; CDR3nt: TGTGCCAGCTCACCGGACAGGATGGGTTTGAACACTGAAGCTTTCTTT
j_gene: TRBJ1-5; v_gene: TRBV7-2; d_gene: NA; abundance: once; CDR3aa: CASSFLGGNQPQHF; CDR3nt: TGTGCCAGCAGCTTCCTAGGGGGTAATCAGCCCCAGCATTTT
j_gene: TRBJ1-3; v_gene: TRBV6-1; d_gene: TRBD1; abundance: NA; CDR3aa: CASSDRRGQGISGNTIYF; CDR3nt: TGTGCCAGCAGTGACCGGCGGGGACAGGGGATCTCTGGAAACACCATATATTTT
j_gene: TRBJ2-7; v_gene: TRBV7-9; d_gene: NA; abundance: few; CDR3aa: CASSPRDTYEQYF; CDR3nt: TGTGCCAGCAGCCCCCGGGACACTTACGAGCAGTACTTC
j_gene: TRBJ2-7; v_gene: TRBV5-4; d_gene: NA; abundance: NA; CDR3aa: CASKNGGGSYEQYF; CDR3nt: TGTGCCAGCAAAAATGGAGGAGGCTCCTACGAGCAGTACTTC
j_gene: TRBJ1-2; v_gene: TRBV6-1; d_gene: NA; abundance: few; CDR3aa: CASSELGAGYNYGYTF; CDR3nt: TGTGCCAGCAGTGAATTGGGGGCAGGATATAACTATGGCTACACCTTC
j_gene: TRBJ2-5; v_gene: TRBV7-2; d_gene: NA; abundance: once; CDR3aa: CASSDRERAVQETQYF; CDR3nt: TGTGCCAGCAGCGACCGGGAGCGGGCTGTCCAAGAGACCCAGTACTTC
j_gene: TRBJ2-3; v_gene: TRBV6-1; d_gene: TRBD1; abundance: NA; CDR3aa: CASSVRQGGTDTQYF; CDR3nt: TGTGCCAGCAGTGTTAGACAGGGTGGCACAGATACGCAGTATTTT
j_gene: TRBJ2-7; v_gene: TRBV9; d_gene: TRBD2; abundance: NA; CDR3aa: CASSVSAAGGYEQYF; CDR3nt: TGTGCCAGCAGCGTATCGGCAGCGGGAGGCTACGAGCAGTACTTC
j_gene: TRBJ2-1; v_gene: TRBV9; d_gene: TRBD2; abundance: NA; CDR3aa: CASSVGGGAYNEQFF; CDR3nt: TGTGCCAGCAGCGTGGGCGGGGGGGCGTACAATGAGCAGTTCTTC